There are a few counts of the clone carrying this TCR beta chain. Its target is unknown. This sample stems from a study of T cell repertoires in cytomegalovirus infection. Study findings and constraints: The response measured ex vivo was dominated by TCR beta clonotypes (HLA-C-restricted and CMV-specific).

This CDR3 is 14 amino acids long. The V and J ends lost 7 bases and 3 bases respectively, with 10 bases between them. Germline V CDR1 and CDR2: MDHEN, SYDVKM. TCRdb independently ran MiXCR on the reads; one entry per CDR3 protein. Here the sample spans approximately 290,000 distinct CDR3 sequences, 20% to 30% being singletons. Sequences were obtained from PBMCs. The clonotype originates from a human donor in good health (CMV status not recorded). Some clones in this sample may be carry-over from other donors' samples. The chain uses TRBV28 and TRBJ1-6; D gene uncertain. CDR3 nucleotide sequence: TGTGCCAGCATTGGTCGACTCTATAATTCACCCCTCCACTTT. This sequence encodes CASIGRLYNSPLHF. The entire variable domain, with the rest obtained from reference TRBV28 and TRBJ1-6, is as follows: DVKVTQSSRYLVKRTGEKVFLECVQDMDHENMFWYRQDPGLGLRLIYFSYDVKMKEKGDIPEGYSVSREKKERFSLILESASTNQTSMYLCASIGRLYNSPLHFGNGTRLTVT.